A selection of T cell receptor beta chains follows, all from one sample in a study of shared clonotypes between healthy human individuals. TCRdb keeps only in-frame clones here, not all; method: immunoSEQ multiplex PCR. The sample records 1.5 million to 1.9 million clones, nearly 99% being singletons. The sample was naive CD4+ T cells sorted from blood. These TCRs come from a man under 40 in good health. CDR3s include the opening cysteine and the closing phenylalanine or tryptophan. Fields, in order: clone size, V gene, D gene, J gene, CDR3 DNA, CDR3 protein. A D gene is named only where the DNA matches it firmly. Clone size appears in some rows only: once, few, many, or a class for an expanded clone.

.	TRBV7-8	.	TRBJ2-7	TGTGCCAGCAGCTTAGGGAGCTACGAGCAGTACTTC	CASSLGSYEQYF
.	TRBV5-1	.	TRBJ1-4	TGCGCCAGCAGCTTACAGCTTAATGAAAAACTGTTTTTT	CASSLQLNEKLFF
.	TRBV29-1	.	TRBJ2-2	TGCAGCGTTGAAGCCCCCAAACTGGGACGATCCGGGGAGCTGTTTTTT	CSVEAPKLGRSGELFF
once	TRBV7-9	TRBD2	TRBJ2-5	TGTGCCAGCAGCTGGGGACTAGCGGGAGTAGAGACCCAGTACTTC	CASSWGLAGVETQYF
.	TRBV27	.	TRBJ1-5	TGTGCCAGCAGCAGGGTGGGGAGCAATCAGCCCCAGCATTTT	CASSRVGSNQPQHF
.	TRBV27	.	TRBJ1-4	TGTGCCAGCAGTCAAAGCCCAAGGGGGATGAATGAAAAACTGTTTTTT	CASSQSPRGMNEKLFF
.	TRBV4-2	TRBD1	TRBJ1-2	TGTGCCAGCAGCCCGCGAGGGCAGGGGGCGAGGGGCTACACCTTC	CASSPRGQGARGYTF
few	TRBV5-4	TRBD2	TRBJ2-7	TGTGCCAGCAGCACCGGACTAGCGACTTACGAGCAGTACTTC	CASSTGLATYEQYF
.	TRBV7-2	.	TRBJ2-7	TGTGCCAGCAGCTTAGTGCCAGACAGAGCCTACGAGCAGTACTTC	CASSLVPDRAYEQYF
.	TRBV9	TRBD1	TRBJ2-5	TGTGCCAGCTCACCACCGGGGACAGGCGAGACCCAGTACTTC	CASSPPGTGETQYF
.	TRBV5-1	.	TRBJ2-5	TGCGCCAGCAGCTTTGAATTAGAAGAGACCCAGTACTTC	CASSFELEETQYF
few	TRBV5-1	.	TRBJ2-2	TGCGCCAGCAGCCCGGGACAGAACACCGGGGAGCTGTTTTTT	CASSPGQNTGELFF
.	TRBV11-3	TRBD1	TRBJ2-5	TGTGCCAGCAGCTTACAGGGGGCAGAGACCCAGTACTTC	CASSLQGAETQYF
.	TRBV28	.	TRBJ1-5	TGTGCCAGCAGTAGTTACCAGCCCCAGCATTTT	CASSSYQPQHF
.	TRBV18	.	TRBJ2-5	TGTGCCAGCTCACCAGGGAGAGTGCAAGAGACCCAGTACTTC	CASSPGRVQETQYF
.	TRBV6-6	TRBD1	TRBJ1-5	TGTGCCAGCAGGGACAGGGCCGATCAGCCCCAGCATTTT	CASRDRADQPQHF
.	TRBV5-1	.	TRBJ1-2	TGCGCCAGCAGCCCGGGACTTTCCTTAGGATTGGCGGGCTACACCTTC	CASSPGLSLGLAGYTF
.	TRBV28	.	TRBJ1-5	TGTGCCAGCACAGATCAGTTCGGGCAGCCCCAGCATTTT	CASTDQFGQPQHF
.	TRBV9	TRBD2	TRBJ2-1	TGTGCCAGCAGCGTTGGGACTAGAGGGAACGATTACAATGAGCAGTTCTTC	CASSVGTRGNDYNEQFF
.	TRBV29-1	.	TRBJ1-1	TGCAGCGTTGAGATGGGATTAACTGAAGCTTTCTTT	CSVEMGLTEAFF
.	TRBV7-3	.	TRBJ2-7	TGTGCCAGCAGCTTTGGCGGCAACCGCCGCGGAGAGCAGTACTTC	CASSFGGNRRGEQYF
.	TRBV28	.	TRBJ2-7	TGTGCCAGCAGTGGGGGGAGCTACGAGCAGTACTTC	CASSGGSYEQYF
.	TRBV18	.	TRBJ2-5	TGTGCCAGCTCACCACCAGGCCAAGGTGGGCAAGAGACCCAGTACTTC	CASSPPGQGGQETQYF
.	TRBV2	TRBD2	TRBJ2-3	TGTGCCAGCAGTTCGAAGCGGGGCCCCCCAGATACGCAGTATTTT	CASSSKRGPPDTQYF
once	TRBV18	.	TRBJ1-3	TGTGCCAGCTCAGCCGGGACAGGAAACACCATATATTTT	CASSAGTGNTIYF
.	TRBV11-2	.	TRBJ1-1	TGTGCCAGCAGACTGGGGCAGCCTGGTATGACTGAAGCTTTCTTT	CASRLGQPGMTEAFF
.	TRBV11-2	.	TRBJ2-7	TGTGCCAGCAGCTTAGCGAGACAGAGCTACGAGCAGTACTTC	CASSLARQSYEQYF
.	TRBV4-1	.	TRBJ2-1	TGCGCCAGCAGCCAAGTCAGCGGTAACTCCTACAATGAGCAGTTCTTC	CASSQVSGNSYNEQFF
.	TRBV7-2	.	TRBJ2-1	TGTGCCAGCAGCTTAGTAGATTCGCGCGGGGAGCAGTTCTTC	CASSLVDSRGEQFF
.	TRBV9	TRBD1	TRBJ2-3	TGTGCCAGCAGCTTACGACAGGGGAGCACAGATACGCAGTATTTT	CASSLRQGSTDTQYF
once	TRBV27	.	TRBJ2-3	TGTGCCAGCAGTTTCGCGGACCGTGTACCAGATACGCAGTATTTT	CASSFADRVPDTQYF
once	TRBV9	TRBD1	TRBJ1-2	TGTGCCAGCAGCGGAGCGGGACAGCCTGGGGTTAACTATGGCTACACCTTC	CASSGAGQPGVNYGYTF
.	TRBV2	.	TRBJ1-1	TGTGCCAGCAGCCAACGGGGACAAAGATTTAACACTGAAGCTTTCTTT	CASSQRGQRFNTEAFF
.	TRBV9	.	TRBJ2-3	TGTGCCAGCAGCGTACCCGAGGGACCCCCAGGGACAGATACGCAGTATTTT	CASSVPEGPPGTDTQYF
.	TRBV28	TRBD2	TRBJ2-1	TGTGCCAGCAGTGCCGCAACTAGCGCCGCCTACAATGAGCAGTTCTTC	CASSAATSAAYNEQFF
.	TRBV19	TRBD1	TRBJ1-5	TGTGCCAGTAGTACCAGGGGGCCGCACAATCAGCCCCAGCATTTT	CASSTRGPHNQPQHF
.	TRBV10-2	.	TRBJ2-3	TGCGCCAGCAGTATCGGGGGGCAAGTAGATACGCAGTATTTT	CASSIGGQVDTQYF
.	TRBV5-5	.	TRBJ2-2	TGTGCCAGCAGCTTGTGGGGCACCCCGAACACCGGGGAGCTGTTTTTT	CASSLWGTPNTGELFF
once	TRBV18	TRBD2	TRBJ2-3	TGTGCCAGCTCACCACCGTCTAGCGGGAGGGCAGATACGCAGTATTTT	CASSPPSSGRADTQYF
.	TRBV28	.	TRBJ2-7	TGTGCCACCACTGGCGGTTACGAGCAGTACTTC	CATTGGYEQYF
.	TRBV5-1	.	TRBJ2-7	TGCGCCAGCAGCATAACGCTGGGGGGTGCCTACGAGCAGTACTTC	CASSITLGGAYEQYF
.	TRBV13	.	TRBJ2-1	TGTGCCAGCAGCTTGGTAGGCGCGGCTCGGGGTGAGCAGTTCTTC	CASSLVGAARGEQFF
.	TRBV29-1	.	TRBJ2-7	TGCAGCGTTATTGGGGCGCGGTACGAGCAGTACTTC	CSVIGARYEQYF
.	TRBV5-1	.	TRBJ2-7	TGCGCCAGCAGCTTAGCAGGGCCTAACGAGCAGTACTTC	CASSLAGPNEQYF
.	TRBV13	TRBD2	TRBJ2-7	TGTGCCAGCAGCTCGGGACTAGAATCCCTCGAGCAGTACTTC	CASSSGLESLEQYF
.	TRBV29-1	.	TRBJ2-5	TGCAGCGTCCAACACATGACCCAGTACTTC	CSVQHMTQYF
once	TRBV9	TRBD2	TRBJ2-7	TGTGCCAGCAGCGGTAGCGGGAGCAGTTACGAGCAGTACTTC	CASSGSGSSYEQYF
.	TRBV11-2	TRBD1	TRBJ2-7	TGTGCCAGCAGCTTAGTATTCCTCGACAGGGTCTACGAGCAGTACTTC	CASSLVFLDRVYEQYF
.	TRBV19	TRBD2	TRBJ2-7	TGTGCCAGTAGCCTAGCGGGAGGCTCCTACGAGCAGTACTTC	CASSLAGGSYEQYF
.	TRBV5-4	.	TRBJ2-1	TGTGCCAGCAGCTTTCGCCATTCAAATGAGCAGTTCTTC	CASSFRHSNEQFF
.	TRBV5-1	TRBD1	TRBJ2-5	TGCGCCAGCACCCGAGGGGGCTTTGAGGAGACCCAGTACTTC	CASTRGGFEETQYF
.	TRBV18	.	TRBJ2-7	TGTGCCAGCTCAAGCGATGGGTCCTACGAGCAGTACTTC	CASSSDGSYEQYF
.	TRBV9	.	TRBJ1-4	TGTGCCAGCAGCGTCGGGACATCCGAAAAACTGTTTTTT	CASSVGTSEKLFF
.	TRBV25-1	.	TRBJ2-3	TGTGCCAGCAGTGACCCGTTGTCAAGCAGGGGAGATACGCAGTATTTT	CASSDPLSSRGDTQYF